This T cell receptor beta chain came from a study of vaccination effects on CD4 cells after COVID-19. Study in general: Either the mRNA-1273 or the BNT162b2 vaccine was given to participants as two doses.

Study results and caveats: Common cold coronavirus cross-reactivity was shown by only 1 of 255 vaccine-induced clones in healthy vaccinees.

This clone is labeled as medium-sized (0.01 to 0.1%). Its antigen is not known. This CDR3 region has 13 residues. The V and J ends lost 4 bases and 7 bases, in that order; junction bases with no gene match: 6. Germline V gene sequence: CDR1 MDHEN, CDR2 SYDVKM. Upon completion of roughly ten days in culture, CD4+ T cells were isolated. Fresh IL-2-containing medium replaced half the medium on days 3 and 7. Assay: immunoSEQ multiplex PCR; the TCRdb copy retains only in-frame clones and omits some. The sample holds more than 50,000 clones, 60% to 85% seen once. The starting material was CD4+ T cells from PBMCs cultured without peptide, obtained before COVID-19 vaccination. The source is a human donor who received a COVID-19 vaccine. The chain has TRBV28 and TRBJ1-1; 7 positions agree with TRBD1. Here the CDR3 DNA reads TGTGCCAGCAGTTCCCTGACAGGGCTTGAAGCTTTCTTT. Its translation is CASSSLTGLEAFF.